The text below deals with one TCR beta chain. Germline V CDR1 and CDR2: SGDLS, YYNGEE. The CDR3 totals 14 residues. The junction had 5 bases not matched to a gene; V was cut back by 4 bases and J by 7 bases. This entry belongs to a study of blood T cell repertoires in COVID-19. Some clones are missing from TCRdb's copy, which holds only in-frame ones; the method was immunoSEQ multiplex PCR. The sample yields tens of thousands of clones, approximately 73% seen once. The chain is built from TRBV9 and TRBJ2-1; 10 bases line up with TRBD1. The source of this sequence is a woman between 45 and 60 years old with active or convalescent COVID-19. The sequencing input was peripheral blood. The CDR3 coding sequence is TGTGCCAGCAGCCTTACGGACAGGGGGAATGAGCAGTTCTTC. The encoded protein is CASSLTDRGNEQFF.